There are a few counts of the clone carrying this T cell receptor (beta chain). This CDR3 contains 14 residues. The germline V gene has CDR1 SNHLY and CDR2 FYNNEI. Trimming removed 1 base from V and 4 bases from J, with 10 bases in between. The data were obtained in a study of response to subunit inactivated influenza vaccine. TCRdb fed the RT-PCR reads into MiXCR, producing one record per CDR3 protein. The repertoire holds hundreds of thousands of distinct CDR3 sequences, with 15% to 18% as singletons. The sequence derives from a man in his fifties or sixties who received an inactivated influenza vaccine. The rearrangement joins TRBV2 to TRBJ2-5; D uncertain. Sequenced material: PBMCs from blood, taken about 11 days after vaccination. The CDR3 DNA is TGTGCCAGCAGTGAAGAAAGAATACTAGAGACCCAGTACTTC. Translated, it gives CASSEERILETQYF.